A selection of T cell receptor beta chains follows, all from one sample in a study of cytomegalovirus exposure and HLA in healthy donors. Data came from immunoSEQ multiplex PCR; TCRdb stores just in-frame clones and leaves some out. In the table there are about 130,000 clones, around 8.5% of which are singletons. Sequencing was carried out using PBMCs. Receptors were obtained from a man in his forties or fifties in good health and CMV-seronegative. CDR3s include the opening cysteine and the closing phenylalanine or tryptophan. A D gene is named only where the DNA matches it firmly. Clone size is shown for a subset of rows, as once, few, many or a class of expanded clone.

>-|TRBJ1-3|TRBV9|few
CASSGQPALGSLVSGNTIYF
TGTGCCAGCAGCGGACAACCGGCCTTGGGCAGCCTGGTCTCTGGAAACACCATATATTTT
>TRBD1|TRBJ1-4|TRBV28|-
CASSSPGGAEEKLFF
TGTGCCAGCAGTTCCCCAGGGGGCGCAGAGGAAAAACTGTTTTTT
>TRBD1|TRBJ1-3|TRBV7-2|few
CATGQSGNTIYF
TGTGCCACGGGACAGTCTGGAAACACCATATATTTT
>-|TRBJ2-5|TRBV4-1|-
CASSQEGAQETQYF
TGCGCCAGCAGCCAAGAGGGCGCGCAAGAGACCCAGTACTTC
>TRBD2|TRBJ2-3|TRBV12-5|few
CASGPGTSGYPSTDTQYF
TGTGCTAGTGGACCCGGGACTAGCGGATACCCTAGCACAGATACGCAGTATTTT
>TRBD2|TRBJ2-2|TRBV5-1|-
CASSLMGLAGRTGELFF
TGCGCCAGCAGCTTGATGGGACTAGCGGGGCGCACCGGGGAGCTGTTTTTT
>-|TRBJ1-5|TRBV7-2|-
CASSHSNQPQHF
TGTGCCAGCAGCCATAGCAATCAGCCCCAGCATTTT
>-|TRBJ1-4|TRBV28|few
CASSRWARANEKLFF
TGTGCCAGCAGTCGGTGGGCCCGCGCTAATGAAAAACTGTTTTTT
>-|TRBJ2-1|TRBV5-5|few
CASSLAVYLPNEQFF
TGTGCCAGCAGCTTGGCGGTTTACCTCCCTAATGAGCAGTTCTTC
>-|TRBJ2-2|TRBV6-5|-
CASRGRGYTGELFF
TGTGCCAGCAGAGGCAGGGGCTACACCGGGGAGCTGTTTTTT
>TRBD1|TRBJ1-2|TRBV19|-
CASTPRGTGHGYTF
TGTGCCAGTACCCCGAGGGGGACAGGCCATGGCTACACCTTC
>-|TRBJ1-1|TRBV6-6|-
CASSFSTNTEAFF
TGTGCCAGCAGTTTTTCTACGAACACTGAAGCTTTCTTT
>-|TRBJ1-1|TRBV15|-
CATSRDQGLNTEAFF
TGTGCCACCAGCAGAGATCAGGGTCTGAACACTGAAGCTTTCTTT
>-|TRBJ1-2|TRBV29-1|few
CSVRGGYGYTF
TGCAGCGTGAGAGGGGGCTATGGCTACACCTTC
>TRBD1|TRBJ1-2|TRBV6-5|few
CASRTTGGYGYTF
TGTGCCAGCAGGACTACAGGGGGCTATGGCTACACCTTC
>TRBD2|TRBJ2-1|TRBV6-6|-
CASSKLAGGNEQFF
TGTGCCAGCAGTAAACTAGCGGGGGGAAATGAGCAGTTCTTC
>-|TRBJ1-1|TRBV7-9|few
CASSFGHPNTEAFF
TGTGCCAGCAGCTTTGGACACCCGAACACTGAAGCTTTCTTT
>TRBD1|TRBJ2-3|TRBV6-4|few
CASSDSPGGADTQYF
TGTGCCAGCAGTGACTCGCCAGGGGGCGCAGATACGCAGTATTTT
>TRBD1|TRBJ1-6|TRBV7-2|-
CASRPDRGNSPLHF
TGTGCCAGCAGGCCCGACAGGGGTAATTCACCCCTCCACTTT
>-|TRBJ2-1|TRBV9|many
CASSVRFETHEQFF
TGTGCCAGCAGCGTCCGGTTTGAGACACATGAGCAGTTCTTC
>-|TRBJ2-3|TRBV11-2|few
CASSLVGGTDTQYF
TGTGCCAGCAGCTTAGTGGGGGGTACAGATACGCAGTATTTT
>-|TRBJ1-2|TRBV7-2|few
CASSSNELRGYTF
TGTGCCAGCAGCTCCAATGAGCTGCGCGGCTACACCTTC